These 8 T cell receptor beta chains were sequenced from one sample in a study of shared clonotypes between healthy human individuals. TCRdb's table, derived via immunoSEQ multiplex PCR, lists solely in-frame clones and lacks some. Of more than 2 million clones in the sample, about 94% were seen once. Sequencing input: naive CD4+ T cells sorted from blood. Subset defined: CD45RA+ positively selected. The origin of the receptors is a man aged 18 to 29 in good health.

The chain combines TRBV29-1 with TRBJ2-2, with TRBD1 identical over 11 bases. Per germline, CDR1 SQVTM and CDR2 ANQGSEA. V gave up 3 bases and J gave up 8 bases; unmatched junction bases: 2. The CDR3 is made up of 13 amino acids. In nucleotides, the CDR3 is TGCAGCGTTGACGGACAGGGGGCTGGGGAGCTGTTTTTT. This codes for CSVDGQGAGELFF.

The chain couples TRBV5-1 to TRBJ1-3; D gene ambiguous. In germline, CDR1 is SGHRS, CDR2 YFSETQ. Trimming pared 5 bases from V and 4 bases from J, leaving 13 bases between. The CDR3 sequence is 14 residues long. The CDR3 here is CASSFDYSGNTIYF. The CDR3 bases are TGCGCCAGCAGTTTCGACTATAGCGGAAACACCATATATTTT.

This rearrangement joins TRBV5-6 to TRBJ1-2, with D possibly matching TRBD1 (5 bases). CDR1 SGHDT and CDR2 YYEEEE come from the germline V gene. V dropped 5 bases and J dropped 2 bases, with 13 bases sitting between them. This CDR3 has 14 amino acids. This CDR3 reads CASRGRGVNYGYTF. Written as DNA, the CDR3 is TGTGCCAGCAGGGGACGGGGAGTAAACTATGGCTACACCTTC.

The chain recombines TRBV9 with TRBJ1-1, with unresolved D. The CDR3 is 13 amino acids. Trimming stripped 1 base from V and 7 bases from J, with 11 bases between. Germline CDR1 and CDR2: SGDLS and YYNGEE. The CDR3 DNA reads TGTGCCAGCAGCGTATTTCACGGCAGTGAAGCTTTCTTT. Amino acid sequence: CASSVFHGSEAFF.

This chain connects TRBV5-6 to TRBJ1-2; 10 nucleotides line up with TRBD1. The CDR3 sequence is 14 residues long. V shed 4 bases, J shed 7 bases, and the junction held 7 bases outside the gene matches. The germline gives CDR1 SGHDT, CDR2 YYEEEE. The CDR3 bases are TGTGCCAGCAGCGAACCGGGACAGGGGTTTGGCTACACCTTC. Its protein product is CASSEPGQGFGYTF.

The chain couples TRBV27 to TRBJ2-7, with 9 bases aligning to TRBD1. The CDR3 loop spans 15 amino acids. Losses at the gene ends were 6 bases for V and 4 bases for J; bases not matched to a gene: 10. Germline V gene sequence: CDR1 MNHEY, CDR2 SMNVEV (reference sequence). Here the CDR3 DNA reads TGTGCCAGCAGCCCCGCCGGGACAGGGAAGTACGAGCAGTACTTC. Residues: CASSPAGTGKYEQYF.

DNA of the CDR3: TGTGCCAGCAGCGTAACTGGGAAGGCGCAGTATTTT. This translates into CASSVTGKAQYF. The chain carries TRBV9 and TRBJ2-3; D is uncertain. The CDR3 loop spans 12 amino acids. Germline CDR1 SGDLS, CDR2 YYNGEE. V was trimmed by 1 base and J by 10 bases, leaving 10 bases between them.

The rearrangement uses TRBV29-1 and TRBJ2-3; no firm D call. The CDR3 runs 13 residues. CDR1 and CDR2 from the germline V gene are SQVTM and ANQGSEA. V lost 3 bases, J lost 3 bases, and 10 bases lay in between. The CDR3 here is CSVEGKVTDTQYF. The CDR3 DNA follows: TGCAGCGTTGAGGGTAAAGTTACAGATACGCAGTATTTT.